What follows are 9 T cell receptor beta chains derived from one specimen sequenced in a study of blood T cell repertoires in COVID-19. TCRdb's table, derived via immunoSEQ multiplex PCR, lists solely in-frame clones and lacks some. The data hold about 160,000 clones, with roughly 87% observed a single time. Sequenced input: peripheral blood. The receptor set was obtained from a woman between 55 and 75 years old who had recovered from COVID-19.

V and J are TRBV9 and TRBJ2-1, with TRBD2 identical over 10 bases. The length of the CDR3 is 15 residues. Germline CDR1 reads SGDLS; CDR2 reads YYNGEE. J gave up 9 bases and V 2 bases, and 8 bases lay outside the gene matches. This chain's CDR3 is CASSVSGGAEGEQFF. Written as DNA, the CDR3 is TGTGCCAGCAGCGTGAGCGGGGGGGCCGAAGGTGAGCAGTTCTTC.

This chain joins TRBV5-1 and TRBJ1-2; D remains ambiguous. This CDR3 is built from 14 residues. Germline CDR1 reads SGHRS; CDR2 reads YFSETQ. The V end lost 4 bases, the J end lost 2 bases, and 12 bases lay between the germline ends. The CDR3 here is CASSPSPGNYGYTF. The DNA for the CDR3 is TGCGCCAGCAGCCCCAGCCCGGGGAACTATGGCTACACCTTC. The whole variable domain, filled in from reference TRBV5-1 and TRBJ1-2, reads KAGVTQTPRYLIKTRGQQVTLSCSPISGHRSVSWYQQTPGQGLQFLFEYFSETQRNKGNFPGRFSGRQFSNSRSEMNVSTLELGDSALYLCASSPSPGNYGYTFGSGTRLTVV.

The sample holds one count of this clone. J is TRBJ2-3 and V is TRBV4-1; 9 nucleotides line up with TRBD1. Germline V CDR1 and CDR2: MGHRA, YSYEKL. Trimming cost V 3 bases and J 4 bases; bases outside gene matches: 5. The length of the CDR3 is 15 residues. The CDR3 loop reads CASSHAGTGSDTQYF. The CDR3 DNA reads TGCGCCAGCAGCCACGCCGGGACAGGGTCAGATACGCAGTATTTT.

The rearrangement links TRBV6-5 to TRBJ2-5; TRBD2 is a possible D gene (6 bases). The CDR3 loop spans 13 amino acids. Germline CDR1 reads MNHEY; CDR2 reads SVGAGI. Trimming removed 5 bases from V and 5 bases from J, with 12 bases in between. CDR3 sequence reads: CASSQREWETQYF. The DNA for the CDR3 is TGTGCCAGCAGTCAACGGGAGTGGGAGACCCAGTACTTC.

This chain joins TRBV27 and TRBJ2-3; D is perhaps TRBD2 (6 bases). The CDR3 sequence is 15 residues long. Trimming left V 6 bases short and J 2 bases short, with 15 bases between. Germline-derived CDR1 and CDR2 are MNHEY and SMNVEV (reference sequence). The CDR3 nucleotides are TGTGCCAGCAGCGAAGGACTAACTCCCACAGATACGCAGTATTTT. Amino acids: CASSEGLTPTDTQYF.

This clone was counted once. The gene calls are TRBV5-8 and TRBJ2-7; TRBD1 might be the D (6 bases). Trimming took off 4 bases at V and 7 bases at J, with 18 bases between the two ends. Per the germline V gene, CDR1 is SGHTS and CDR2 is YDEGEE. The CDR3 spans 14 residues. The CDR3 nucleotides are TGTGCCAGCAGCGCACTGGACAGATCGTATGAGCAGTACTTC. Protein sequence: CASSALDRSYEQYF.

This chain links TRBV6-5 with TRBJ2-3, with a tentative D call TRBD1 (6 bases). The CDR3 extends over 14 amino acids. Germline V gene lookup returns CDR1 MNHEY and CDR2 SVGAGI. V was cut by 9 bases and J by 1 base, with 14 bases left in between. CDR3 nucleotide sequence: TGTGCCAGGCTAGGGGGTGCCCGCACAGATACGCAGTATTTT. Its protein is CARLGGARTDTQYF.

The chain combines TRBV28 with TRBJ1-3; tentatively, D is TRBD1 (5 bases). V lost 2 bases to trimming and J lost 4 bases, with 9 bases between them. CDR1 and CDR2 (germline): MDHEN, SYDVKM. There are 14 residues in the CDR3. The CDR3: CASSLGAAGNTIYF. DNA of the CDR3: TGTGCCAGCAGTTTAGGGGCGGCCGGAAACACCATATATTTT.

The rearrangement joins TRBV18 to TRBJ2-7; 8 positions match TRBD2. The CDR3 runs to 13 residues. The J segment lost 7 bases and the V segment lost 3 bases, leaving 5 bases of the junction unmatched. In germline, CDR1 is KGHSH, CDR2 LQKENI. The CDR3 DNA follows: TGTGCCAGCTCACCGTCGGGGGGGAGGGAGCAGTACTTC. Residues: CASSPSGGREQYF.